Listed here are 9 T cell receptor beta chains from one sample, sequenced in a study of OX40 agonist ivuxolimab in advanced cancers. Generated by immunoSEQ multiplex PCR, the TCRdb table keeps only in-frame clones and is missing some. The sample has some 62,000 clones; roughly 90% are singletons. The starting material was CD4+ or CD8+ T cells sorted from blood, obtained in a trial of the OX40 agonist ivuxolimab. The receptor source for this set is an adult with an advanced solid tumor such as melanoma, head and neck, liver or kidney cancer.

This sequence joins TRBV5-8 and TRBJ2-3; D call uncertain. CDR3 length: 16 amino acids. Trimming pared 4 bases from V and 0 bases from J, leaving 15 bases between. The germline CDR1 and CDR2 sequences are SGHTS and YDEGEE. The CDR3 spells CASSPKHLPSTDTQYF. CDR3 nucleotide sequence: TGTGCCAGCAGCCCGAAACACCTCCCAAGCACAGATACGCAGTATTTT.

The chain has TRBV5-6 and TRBJ2-1, with a possible D match to TRBD2 (6 bases). Germline CDR1 is SGHDT and CDR2 is YYEEEE. The germline V and J ends were trimmed by 0 bases and 4 bases, with 14 bases remaining between them. The CDR3 extends over 16 amino acids. The chain's CDR3 is CASSLVGLTSYNEQFF. The CDR3 nucleotides are TGTGCCAGCAGCTTGGTGGGACTGACCTCTTACAATGAGCAGTTCTTC.

The chain has TRBV6-5 and TRBJ1-4; D unresolved. Deletions cut 2 bases from V and 1 base from J, with 11 bases between. The CDR3 has 16 amino acids. The germline V gene encodes CDR1 MNHEY and CDR2 SVGAGI. The CDR3 here is CASSYDWAGTNEKLFF. The CDR3 coding sequence is TGTGCCAGCAGTTACGATTGGGCGGGAACTAATGAAAAACTGTTTTTT.

The gene calls are TRBV9 and TRBJ2-3; the match to TRBD2 covers 8 bases. Trimming at V came to 6 bases and at J to 2 bases, leaving 8 bases not matched to a gene. Germline CDR1 is SGDLS and CDR2 is YYNGEE. The CDR3 totals 15 residues. The CDR3 reads CASTALADTTDTQYF. In nucleotides, the CDR3 is TGTGCCAGCACTGCACTAGCGGACACCACAGATACGCAGTATTTT.

The gene calls are TRBV29-1 and TRBJ2-1; TRBD1 might be the D (5 bases). V lost 3 bases and J 5 bases, leaving 14 bases between the germline ends. This CDR3 region has 14 residues. Germline V lookup: CDR1 SQVTM, CDR2 ANQGSEA. CDR3 DNA sequence: TGCAGCGTTGACCAGGGCGTTTCCAACAATGAGCAGTTCTTC. Its protein product is CSVDQGVSNNEQFF.

This chain uses TRBV5-1 with TRBJ1-1, with D unclear. The CDR3 totals 14 residues. Germline V gene sequence: CDR1 SGHRS, CDR2 YFSETQ. Trimming cost V 0 bases and J 4 bases, with 10 bases left between them. The CDR3 is CASSLGPWGTEAFF. As DNA, the CDR3 is TGCGCCAGCAGCTTGGGGCCATGGGGCACTGAAGCTTTCTTT.

The V gene is TRBV19, the J gene TRBJ2-5; D is ambiguous. Germline V gene data show CDR1 as LNHDA and CDR2 as SQIVND (reference sequence). The CDR3 has 12 amino acids. Trimming shortened V by 6 bases and J by 2 bases, and 7 bases separated the two germline ends. CDR3 sequence: CASSSDQETQYF. The CDR3, as DNA: TGTGCCAGTAGCAGCGATCAAGAGACCCAGTACTTC.

The rearrangement joins TRBV7-3 to TRBJ2-1; 8 bases match TRBD2. Germline V lookup: CDR1 SGHTA, CDR2 FQGTGA. J lost 8 bases, V lost 5 bases, and 8 bases had no gene match. The CDR3 spans 14 residues. Here the CDR3 DNA reads TGTGCCAGCAGCCCCAACGGGGGGGCCTATGAGCAGTTCTTC. It codes for CASSPNGGAYEQFF.

The rearrangement uses TRBV6-4 and TRBJ2-7; 10 bases fit TRBD2. J gave up 2 bases and V 5 bases, and 3 bases lay outside the gene matches. The CDR3 has 14 amino acids. Germline assignment: CDR1 MRHNA and CDR2 SNTAGT. CDR3: CASSLSGGPYEQYF. The CDR3 coding sequence is TGTGCCAGCAGTCTTAGCGGGGGGCCCTACGAGCAGTACTTC.